At least ten counts were recorded for the clone carrying this T cell receptor beta chain. V trimming: 10 bases; J trimming: 1 base; junction bases outside the gene matches: 9. The CDR3 consists of 14 residues. Germline V gene lookup returns CDR1 ENHRY and CDR2 SYGVKD. This sample is drawn from a study of blood T cell repertoires in COVID-19. Study context: The study drew acute and convalescent COVID-19 samples from the United States, Italy and Spain.

Either two negative PCRs, clearance, or symptom resolution qualified Cohort 3 donors as recovered. Sequenced by immunoSEQ multiplex PCR; TCRdb stores in-frame clones only, minus some. Here the sample spans about 130,000 clones, roughly four fifths being singletons. The V gene is TRBV10-3, the J gene TRBJ2-7; 8 nucleotides agree with TRBD1. The clonotype comes from a young man who had recovered from COVID-19. Sequencing was performed on PBMCs or T cells enriched from blood (not recorded which). DNA of the CDR3: TGTGCCACCCATCGGGACAGGACATCCTACGAGCAGTACTTC. Its translation is CATHRDRTSYEQYF.